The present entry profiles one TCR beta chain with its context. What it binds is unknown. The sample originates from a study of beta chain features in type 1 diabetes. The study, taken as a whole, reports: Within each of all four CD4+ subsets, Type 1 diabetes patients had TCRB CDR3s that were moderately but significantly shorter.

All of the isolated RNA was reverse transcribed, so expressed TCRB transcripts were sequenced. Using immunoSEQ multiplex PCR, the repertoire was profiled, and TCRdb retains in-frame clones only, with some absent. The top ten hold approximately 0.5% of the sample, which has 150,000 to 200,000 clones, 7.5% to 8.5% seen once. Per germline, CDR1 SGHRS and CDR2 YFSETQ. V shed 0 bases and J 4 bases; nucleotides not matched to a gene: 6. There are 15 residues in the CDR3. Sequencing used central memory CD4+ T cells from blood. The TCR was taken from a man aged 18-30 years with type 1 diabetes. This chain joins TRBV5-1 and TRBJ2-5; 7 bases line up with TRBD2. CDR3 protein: CASSLDAGVGETQYF. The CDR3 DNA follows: TGCGCCAGCAGCTTGGATGCGGGGGTTGGAGAGACCCAGTACTTC.